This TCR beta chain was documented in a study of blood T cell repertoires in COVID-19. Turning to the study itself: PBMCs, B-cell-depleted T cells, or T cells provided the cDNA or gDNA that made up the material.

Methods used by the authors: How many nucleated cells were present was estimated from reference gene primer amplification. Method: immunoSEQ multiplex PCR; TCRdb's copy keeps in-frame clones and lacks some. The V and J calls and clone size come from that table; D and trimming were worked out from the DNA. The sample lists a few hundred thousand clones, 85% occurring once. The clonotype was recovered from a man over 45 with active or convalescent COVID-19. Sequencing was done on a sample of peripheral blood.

The CDR3 reads CASTRRAYEQYF. In DNA form, the CDR3 reads TGTGCCAGCACGCGAAGAGCCTACGAGCAGTACTTC. The gene calls are TRBV6-5 and TRBJ2-7; D is undetermined. CDR3 length equals 12 residues. Germline-derived CDR1 and CDR2 are MNHEY and SVGAGI. The germline V and J ends were trimmed by 7 bases and 2 bases, with 9 bases remaining between them.